These 29 T cell receptor beta chains were all obtained from the same sample, sequenced in a study of CD8 T cells in ankylosing spondylitis. TCRdb reanalysed the 5' RACE reads using MiXCR and keeps one entry per CDR3 protein. This table holds about 240,000 distinct CDR3 sequences, roughly 8.6% found once. Sequencing used blood, either unsorted or a sorted T cell fraction (not recorded which). The receptor source for this set is a male donor with ankylosing spondylitis or in good health (not recorded which).

This clonotype appeared a few times. V gene TRBV30 combines with J gene TRBJ2-7; D is undetermined. The germline V gene has CDR1 GTSNPN and CDR2 SVGIG (reference sequence). Trimming stripped 2 bases from V and 4 bases from J, with 9 bases between. CDR3 length equals 12 residues. The CDR3 region has the DNA TGTGCCTGGAGTTTGCTAGGTTACGAGCAGTACTTC. This codes for CAWSLLGYEQYF.

This clonotype was observed at least ten times. The V gene is TRBV20-1, the J gene TRBJ1-1, with D uncertain. CDR3 length: 11 residues. The V end was cut by 3 bases, the J end by 6 bases, with 8 bases between. Germline CDR1 and CDR2: DFQATT and SNEGSKA (reference sequence). The CDR3 is CSASDGAEAFF. CDR3 nucleotide sequence: TGCAGTGCTAGTGACGGAGCTGAAGCTTTCTTT.

The V gene is TRBV2, the J gene TRBJ2-3; TRBD2 agrees at 9 bases. Germline CDR1 is SNHLY and CDR2 is FYNNEI. V dropped 8 bases and J dropped 0; count of bases not matched to a gene: 12. The CDR3 contains 17 residues. CDR3 protein: CASPPRREGSSTDTQYF. The CDR3 nucleotides read TGTGCCAGCCCCCCTCGGCGGGAGGGCTCTAGCACAGATACGCAGTATTTT.

This clonotype was recorded at least ten times. J is TRBJ2-3 and V is TRBV20-1, with 10 bases identical to TRBD2. This CDR3 is built from 17 residues. CDR1 is DFQATT and CDR2 is SNEGSKA in the germline V gene (reference sequence). Trimming removed 5 bases from V and 0 bases from J; junction bases left unmatched: 11. The CDR3 nucleotides read TGCAGTGCTCTAATAGCGGGGGGACCCACTAGCACAGATACGCAGTATTTT. Protein: CSALIAGGPTSTDTQYF.

This clonotype was detected ten times or more. V and J are TRBV29-1 and TRBJ2-3; TRBD2 aligns across 7 bases. CDR3 length: 14 amino acids. Germline V gives CDR1 SQVTM, CDR2 ANQGSEA. CDR3 region: CSAGAGVSTDTQYF. The CDR3 nucleotides are TGCAGTGCTGGGGCGGGGGTTAGCACAGATACGCAGTATTTT.

This clonotype came up a few times. The CDR3, as DNA: TGCAGTGCTAGAGTTGGCAGGGGGGACGTGGATACGCAGTATTTT. It encodes CSARVGRGDVDTQYF. The genes are TRBV20-1 and TRBJ2-3; D is possibly TRBD1 (7 bases). Germline CDR1 DFQATT, CDR2 SNEGSKA (reference sequence). With 1 base removed from V and 6 bases from J, the gap between germline ends came to 17 bases. The CDR3 is made up of 15 amino acids.

There are many counts of this clonotype. The gene calls are TRBV10-3 and TRBJ1-1; D is possibly TRBD1 (5 bases). V was shortened by 2 bases and J by 0 bases, with 10 bases between the two germline ends. From germline, CDR1 is ENHRY and CDR2 SYGVKD. The CDR3 is made up of 15 amino acids. The CDR3 reads CAISERDSLNTEAFF. CDR3 sequence (DNA): TGTGCCATCAGTGAGCGCGACAGTTTGAACACTGAAGCTTTCTTT.

The chain has TRBV11-2 and TRBJ2-7, with D hard to call. The V and J ends lost 2 bases and 1 base respectively, with 9 bases between them. CDR1 and CDR2 from the germline V gene are SGHAT and FQNNGV. The CDR3 consists of 14 residues. CDR3 residues: CASSLFPVSYEQYF. DNA of the CDR3: TGTGCCAGCAGCTTATTCCCGGTTTCCTACGAGCAGTACTTC.

This clonotype has at least ten counts. The chain carries TRBV7-2 and TRBJ2-2; TRBD2 is a possible D gene (6 bases). CDR1 is SGHTA and CDR2 is FQGNSA in the germline V gene. The CDR3 is made up of 14 amino acids. V dropped 5 bases and J dropped 6 bases, with 13 bases sitting between them. CDR3: CASSADWGAGELFF. The CDR3 DNA reads TGTGCCAGCAGCGCCGATTGGGGGGCCGGGGAGCTGTTTTTT.

This chain links TRBV5-5 with TRBJ1-1, with D perhaps TRBD1 (6 bases). Trimming cost V 2 bases and J 1 base, with 12 bases left between them. CDR3 length: 15 residues. Germline CDR1 reads SGHKS; CDR2 reads YYEKEE (reference sequence). The DNA for the CDR3 is TGTGCCAGCAGCTTTGTGGGGGGGCAGAACACTGAAGCTTTCTTT. Amino acids: CASSFVGGQNTEAFF. Together with reference TRBV5-5 and TRBJ1-1, the CDR3 gives the full variable domain: DAGVTQSPTHLIKTRGQQVTLRCSPISGHKSVSWYQQVLGQGPQFIFQYYEKEERGRGNFPDRFSARQFPNYSSELNVNALLLGDSALYLCASSFVGGQNTEAFFGQGTRLTVV.

This clonotype has a handful of counts. CDR3 sequence (DNA): TGTGCCAGCAGCCGAATCCAGGGGGCAAAAGGCTACACCTTC. The encoded protein is CASSRIQGAKGYTF. V usage is TRBV3-1 and J usage is TRBJ1-2, with 8 bases lining up with TRBD1. V was clipped by 4 bases and J by 8 bases; unmatched bases: 9. Germline V gives CDR1 LGHDT, CDR2 YNNKEL (reference sequence). This CDR3 has 14 amino acids.

This clonotype was seen a handful of times. The chain employs TRBV29-1 and TRBJ1-4, with TRBD1 matching 8 bases. The CDR3 is 13 amino acids. Germline loops: CDR1 SQVTM, CDR2 ANQGSEA. J gave up 6 bases and V 6 bases, and 6 bases lay outside the gene matches. This CDR3 is CSVRTGNDEKLFF. The CDR3 bases are TGCAGCGTGCGGACAGGGAATGATGAAAAACTGTTTTTT.

The chain employs TRBV18 and TRBJ2-1, with D unclear. Germline-derived CDR1 and CDR2 are KGHSH and LQKENI. Deletions cut 2 bases from V and 7 bases from J, with 18 bases between. CDR3 length: 16 amino acids. In nucleotides, the CDR3 is TGTGCCAGCTCACCAGTTGCGCCCGTCTCTCCGAATGAGCAGTTCTTC. Translating gives CASSPVAPVSPNEQFF.

This clonotype was detected many times. At one boundary the junction diverges from the germline segment, which might be a read error. The CDR3: CASSLSSTEDTQYF. The CDR3 coding sequence is TGTGCCAGCAGTTTGTCTTCGACCGAAGATACCCAGTACTTC. V gene TRBV12-3 or TRBV12-4 combines with J gene TRBJ2-5, with D unclear. This CDR3 contains 14 residues.

This clonotype was seen ten or more times. The chain links TRBV7-9 to TRBJ2-1; possibly TRBD2 for D (6 bases). The CDR3 sequence is 14 residues long. Deletions cut 1 base from V and 11 bases from J, with 15 bases between. Looked up from germline, CDR1 is SEHNR and CDR2 is FQNEAQ (reference sequence). The CDR3 sequence: CASSLEGTGVQQFF. CDR3 DNA: TGTGCCAGCAGCTTAGAAGGGACTGGAGTCCAGCAGTTCTTC.

The chain employs TRBV20-1 and TRBJ2-7; D might be TRBD2 (5 bases). Germline V lookup: CDR1 DFQATT, CDR2 SNEGSKA (reference sequence). Trimming stripped 6 bases from V and 7 bases from J, with 19 bases between. The CDR3 contains 13 residues. The CDR3 is CSARRLEGREQYF. Here the CDR3 DNA reads TGCAGTGCCAGGCGGCTAGAGGGTAGGGAGCAGTACTTC.

This clonotype was detected many times. The chain has TRBV2 and TRBJ1-1; D remains ambiguous. Trimming removed 5 bases from V and 1 base from J, with 11 bases in between. CDR1 and CDR2 from the germline V gene are SNHLY and FYNNEI. The CDR3 is 14 residues long. The CDR3 DNA follows: TGTGCCAGCAGTTCGGCAGCGAGGAACACTGAAGCTTTCTTT. It is translated as CASSSAARNTEAFF.

This clonotype was observed many times. The rearrangement uses TRBV6-2 or TRBV6-3 and TRBJ2-1; TRBD2 aligns across 9 bases. Germline V lookup: CDR1 MNHEY, CDR2 SVGEGT. The CDR3 is 14 amino acids. Trimming removed 6 bases from V and 8 bases from J; junction bases left unmatched: 8. The CDR3: CASRAAGGRDEQFF. For the CDR3, the DNA is TGTGCCAGCAGGGCGGCGGGAGGGCGAGATGAGCAGTTCTTC.

This clonotype was recorded at least ten times. The V call is TRBV14, the J call TRBJ1-6; no reliable D call. The CDR3 is made up of 16 amino acids. The germline gives CDR1 SGHDN, CDR2 FVKESK. V dropped 2 bases and J dropped 2 bases, with 10 bases sitting between them. CDR3 protein: CASSQRVPTYNSPLHF. The CDR3 DNA sequence: TGTGCCAGCAGCCAACGGGTCCCCACCTATAATTCACCCCTCCACTTT.

This clonotype was detected many times. The chain joins TRBV12-3 or TRBV12-4 to TRBJ2-2; 7 nucleotides match TRBD1. The V gene end was trimmed by 4 bases and the J gene end by 7 bases; junction bases not matched to a gene: 3. This CDR3 comprises 13 residues. The CDR3 loop reads CASSSDRVGELFF. The CDR3 DNA reads TGTGCCAGCAGTTCCGACAGGGTCGGGGAGCTGTTTTTT.

This clonotype was counted many times. The chain employs TRBV6-1 and TRBJ2-3; possibly TRBD2 for D (6 bases). Per germline, CDR1 MNHNS and CDR2 SASEGT. V lost 6 bases and J lost 6, with 25 bases in between. CDR3 length equals 17 residues. The CDR3 reads CASSPVAAYLSGDTQYF. The CDR3 DNA reads TGTGCCAGCAGCCCTGTGGCGGCTTACTTAAGCGGGGATACGCAGTATTTT.

V usage is TRBV20-1 and J usage is TRBJ2-7, with unresolved D. In germline, CDR1 is DFQATT, CDR2 SNEGSKA (reference sequence). Trimming pared 1 base from V and 5 bases from J, leaving 6 bases between. The CDR3 covers 11 residues. CDR3 bases: TGCAGTGCTAGAGGTGGTCACGAGCAGTACTTC. Protein sequence: CSARGGHEQYF.

This clonotype was counted many times. The chain employs TRBV20-1 and TRBJ1-2; 10 nucleotides align to TRBD1. The CDR3 sequence is 14 residues long. After removal of 3 bases from V and 2 bases from J, the junction contained 3 bases not matched to a gene. Germline CDR1 DFQATT, CDR2 SNEGSKA (reference sequence). This chain's CDR3 is CSASRTGGNYGYTF. CDR3 sequence (DNA): TGCAGTGCTAGCCGGACAGGGGGGAACTATGGCTACACCTTC.

This clonotype was detected ten times or more. This sequence joins TRBV12-3 or TRBV12-4 and TRBJ2-7; 8 nucleotides agree with TRBD1. V shed 5 bases, J shed 11 bases, and the junction held 11 bases outside the gene matches. CDR3 length: 13 residues. This CDR3 is CASSQGLDREKYF. CDR3 coding DNA: TGTGCCAGCAGTCAGGGGTTGGACAGGGAGAAGTACTTC.

This clonotype was observed a handful of times. The rearrangement uses TRBV4-1 and TRBJ2-7, with TRBD2 as a possible D gene (5 bases). This CDR3 is 15 amino acids long. Germline V gene sequence: CDR1 MGHRA, CDR2 YSYEKL. V gave up 4 bases and J gave up 0 bases, with 13 bases separating them. The CDR3 nucleotides read TGCGCCAGCAGCCCCGGACTTAGGAGCTCCTACGAGCAGTACTTC. This translates into CASSPGLRSSYEQYF.

This clonotype occurred many times. The rearrangement joins TRBV11-2 to TRBJ2-4; D may be TRBD1 (5 bases). V gave up 5 bases and J gave up 0 bases, with 20 bases separating them. The CDR3 is 18 amino acids. CDR1 is SGHAT, CDR2 FQNNGV, per germline. The CDR3 region is CASSPTRSTDLAKNIQYF. CDR3 DNA: TGTGCCAGCAGCCCGACCCGCTCGACAGACCTAGCCAAAAACATTCAGTACTTC. The variable domain in full, completed from reference TRBV11-2 and TRBJ2-4, reads EAGVAQSPRYKIIEKRQSVAFWCNPISGHATLYWYQQILGQGPKLLIQFQNNGVVDDSQLPKDRFSAERLKGVDSTLKIQPAKLEDSAVYLCASSPTRSTDLAKNIQYFGAGTRLSVL.

This clonotype has a count of ten or more. The V gene is TRBV6-1, the J gene TRBJ2-1, with D maybe TRBD1 (6 bases). Per the germline V gene, CDR1 is MNHNS and CDR2 is SASEGT. V dropped 10 bases and J dropped 3 bases, with 19 bases sitting between them. The CDR3 is 15 residues long. The CDR3 coding sequence is TGTGCCACCTCTCCCAGGGGCCAAAGCTACAATGAGCAGTTCTTC. Its protein is CATSPRGQSYNEQFF.

This clonotype was detected ten times or more. The rearrangement uses TRBV20-1 and TRBJ2-3; TRBD2 aligns across 8 bases. The CDR3 has 15 residues. The junction had 13 bases not matched to a gene; V was cut back by 6 bases and J by 5 bases. CDR1 and CDR2 from the germline V gene are DFQATT and SNEGSKA (reference sequence). CDR3 amino acids: CSAENAAGVKDTQYF. CDR3 nucleotides: TGCAGTGCCGAGAACGCAGCGGGAGTAAAAGATACGCAGTATTTT.

Many counts were recorded for this clonotype. The genes are TRBV7-2 and TRBJ1-2; tentative D call: TRBD1 (6 bases). V was pared by 3 bases and J by 8 bases, with 19 bases between. Germline assignment: CDR1 SGHTA and CDR2 FQGNSA. This CDR3 is 15 amino acids long. The DNA for the CDR3 is TGTGCCAGCAGCTTGAAAGGGGGGACCGAAGAAGGCTACACCTTC. Translating gives CASSLKGGTEEGYTF.